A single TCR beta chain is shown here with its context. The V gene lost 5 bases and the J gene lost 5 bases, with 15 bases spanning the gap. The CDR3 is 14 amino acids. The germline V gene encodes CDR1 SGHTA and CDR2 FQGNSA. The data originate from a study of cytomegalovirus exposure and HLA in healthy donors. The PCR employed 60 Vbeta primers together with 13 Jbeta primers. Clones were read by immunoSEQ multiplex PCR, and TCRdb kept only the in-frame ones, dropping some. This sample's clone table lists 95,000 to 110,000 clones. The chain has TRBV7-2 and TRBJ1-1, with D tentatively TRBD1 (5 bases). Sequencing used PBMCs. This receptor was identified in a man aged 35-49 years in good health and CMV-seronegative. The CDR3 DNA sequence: TGTGCCAGCAGCAGTTTCGGGGGAAGGACTGAAGCTTTCTTT. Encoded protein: CASSSFGGRTEAFF.